The clone carrying this T cell receptor beta chain was recorded once. Some clones are missing from TCRdb's copy, which holds only in-frame ones; the method was immunoSEQ multiplex PCR. The repertoire holds 45,000 or so clones, with 70% to 90% as singletons. This specimen comes from a study of T cell changes during pregnancy in multiple sclerosis. Trimming pared 0 bases from V and 5 bases from J, leaving 9 bases between. CDR3 length: 14 residues. Germline CDR1 is SGHRS and CDR2 is YFSETQ. This TCR derives from a female donor with multiple sclerosis, enrolled in a pregnancy study. The sample in question was peripheral blood, obtained in the first trimester of pregnancy. V gene TRBV5-1 combines with J gene TRBJ2-1; tentatively, D is TRBD1 (5 bases). CDR3 sequence: CASSLAPRDNEQFF. CDR3 nucleotides: TGCGCCAGCAGCTTGGCCCCCAGGGACAATGAGCAGTTCTTC.